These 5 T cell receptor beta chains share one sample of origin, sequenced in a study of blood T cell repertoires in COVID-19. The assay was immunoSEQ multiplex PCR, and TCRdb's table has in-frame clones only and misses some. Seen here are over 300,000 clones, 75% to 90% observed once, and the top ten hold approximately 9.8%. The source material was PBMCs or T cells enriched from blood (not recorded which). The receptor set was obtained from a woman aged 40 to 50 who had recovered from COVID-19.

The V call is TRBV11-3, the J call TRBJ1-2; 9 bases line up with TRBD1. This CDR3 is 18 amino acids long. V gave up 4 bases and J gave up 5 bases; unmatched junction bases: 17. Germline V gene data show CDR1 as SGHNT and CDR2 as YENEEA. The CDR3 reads CASSSSSPGTGSLYGYTF. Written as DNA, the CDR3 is TGTGCCAGCAGCTCAAGCAGTCCCGGGACAGGGTCATTGTATGGCTACACCTTC.

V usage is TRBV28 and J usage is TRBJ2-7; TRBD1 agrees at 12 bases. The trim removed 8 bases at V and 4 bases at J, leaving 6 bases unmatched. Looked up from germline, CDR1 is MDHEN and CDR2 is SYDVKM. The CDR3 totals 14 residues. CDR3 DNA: TGTGCCAGCGGGGGGGACAGGGGGCTATACGAGCAGTACTTC. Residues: CASGGDRGLYEQYF.

This chain's CDR3 is CASSVGGQRWQPQHF. CDR3 bases: TGTGCCAGCAGCGTAGGGGGACAAAGGTGGCAGCCCCAGCATTTT. The V call is TRBV9, the J call TRBJ1-5, with D maybe TRBD1 (6 bases). Germline assignment: CDR1 SGDLS and CDR2 YYNGEE. Between the trimmed V and J ends, which lost 0 bases and 7 bases, there was a span of 14 bases. The CDR3 spans 15 residues.

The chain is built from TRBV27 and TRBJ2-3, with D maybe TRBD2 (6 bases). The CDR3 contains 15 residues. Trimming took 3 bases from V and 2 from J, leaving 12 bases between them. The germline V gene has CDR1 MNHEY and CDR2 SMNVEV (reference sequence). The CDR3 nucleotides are TGTGCCAGCAGTTTCCCCGGGACTCCCACAGATACGCAGTATTTT. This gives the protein CASSFPGTPTDTQYF.

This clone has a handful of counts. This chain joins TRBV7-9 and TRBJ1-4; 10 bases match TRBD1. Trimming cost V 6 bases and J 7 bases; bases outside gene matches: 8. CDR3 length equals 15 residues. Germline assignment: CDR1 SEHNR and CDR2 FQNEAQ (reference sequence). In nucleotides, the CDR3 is TGTGCCAGCAGACCCGACAGGGGGCCAGGTGAAAAACTGTTTTTT. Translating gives CASRPDRGPGEKLFF.